The 4 T cell receptor beta chains listed next were all sequenced from one sample in a study of neurological immune-mediated disorders. TCRdb independently ran MiXCR on the 5' RACE reads; one entry per CDR3 protein. The sample holds fewer than 30,000 distinct CDR3 sequences, around 20% seen once. The sequenced sample consisted of PBMCs. The origin of the receptors is a woman aged 60-75 years in good health.

J is TRBJ2-2 and V is TRBV6-2 or TRBV6-3; 8 nucleotides align to TRBD2. The germline CDR1 and CDR2 sequences are MNHEY and SVGEGT. This CDR3 comprises 14 residues. J was trimmed by 3 bases and V by 6 bases; bases with no gene match: 3. CDR3: CASRRLAYTGELFF. Written as DNA, the CDR3 is TGTGCCAGCAGACGACTAGCGTACACCGGGGAGCTGTTTTTT.

The count of this clonotype is one. Germline and junction disagree at one end, which may indicate a read error. The genes are TRBV6-6 and TRBJ1-5; TRBD1 aligns across 7 bases. CDR1 is MNHNY, CDR2 SVGAGI, per germline (reference sequence). The CDR3 is 16 amino acids. CDR3 residues: CASRLVGGTGNQPHHF. CDR3 in DNA: TGTGCCAGCCGACTCGTAGGGGGCACGGGCAATCAGCCCCATCATTTT.

This clonotype came up many times. V is TRBV6-1 and J is TRBJ2-5; D gene uncertain. Germline V lookup: CDR1 MNHNS, CDR2 SASEGT. V gave up 4 bases and J gave up 5 bases, with 5 bases separating them. There are 11 residues in the CDR3. The CDR3 nucleotides read TGTGCCAGCAGTGGATGGGAGACCCAGTACTTC. Protein: CASSGWETQYF.

This clonotype was recorded many times. CDR3: CSARGGRDHEQYF. CDR3 DNA sequence: TGCAGTGCTAGAGGGGGCAGGGACCACGAGCAGTACTTC. This rearrangement joins TRBV20-1 to TRBJ2-7; D possibly matches TRBD1 or TRBD2 (5 bases each). Trimming pared 1 base from V and 5 bases from J, leaving 12 bases between. The germline gives CDR1 DFQATT, CDR2 SNEGSKA (reference sequence). The CDR3 covers 13 residues.